This TCR beta chain was documented in a study of blood T cell repertoires in COVID-19. Allocation to cohorts depended on clinical history reported by the participants. All recovered Cohort 3 donors got two negative PCRs, got clearance, or saw symptom resolution. Using immunoSEQ multiplex PCR, the repertoire was profiled, and TCRdb retains in-frame clones only, with some absent. This table has approximately 300,000 clones, 65% to 90% appearing once. This sequence was found in a man aged 30 to 45 who had recovered from COVID-19. The sequencing input was PBMCs or T cells enriched from blood (not recorded which).

This CDR3 reads CASTPAGTTSGEQFF. CDR3 nucleotides: TGTGCCAGCACCCCGGCCGGGACAACCTCGGGGGAGCAGTTCTTC. This chain uses TRBV28 with TRBJ2-1; TRBD1 might be the D (6 bases). V was shortened by 7 bases and J by 10 bases, with 23 bases between the two germline ends. The CDR3 length is 15 residues. The germline CDR1 and CDR2 sequences are MDHEN and SYDVKM.